A selection of T cell receptor beta chains follows, all from one sample in a study of metastatic and nonmetastatic thyroid tumors. TCRdb re-called clones via MiXCR from the PCR reads. The sample contains about 24,000 clones, approximately 20% of which appear only once. Material for sequencing was blood. The receptors were sampled from a female donor with papillary thyroid cancer or a benign thyroid nodule (not recorded which). Some clones in this sample may be carry-over from other donors' samples. Each CDR3 is given without its conserved first and last residue.

J gene	V gene	CDR3 length	CDR3 protein
TRBJ1-2	TRBV20-1	11	SARDLGSRLPD
TRBJ1-5	TRBV7-2	12	ANSLSHKTQPQH
TRBJ2-7	TRBV6-2/TRBV6-3	11	ASDRAGNYEQY
TRBJ2-7	TRBV10-1	17	ANVQAPSGSRIPVREQY
TRBJ2-3	TRBV5-1	15	ARSKNPLAGHRDTQY
TRBJ2-3	TRBV6-1	11	ASILGTADTQY
TRBJ2-3	TRBV9	14	ASSVAAGLPTDTQY
TRBJ1-1	TRBV6-1	12	ASSKNQVPGEAF
TRBJ2-7	TRBV10-1	11	ASSSDVGAEQY
TRBJ2-1	TRBV12-3/TRBV12-4	9	ASSSSGEQF
TRBJ1-1	TRBV4-1	15	ASSRVRAPGLNTEAF
TRBJ2-2	TRBV6-4	13	ASSPGDGGTGELF
TRBJ1-2	TRBV2	13	ASSESGTGANGDT
TRBJ1-1	TRBV29-1	9	SCSGNTEAF
TRBJ1-2	TRBV20-1	13	SAGTVSLTGYGYT
TRBJ2-2	TRBV28	13	AGSQGQTNTGELF
TRBJ2-2	TRBV5-1	13	ARSLATGQTGELF
TRBJ1-1	TRBV7-2	13	ASSLGQITNTDGF
TRBJ2-1	TRBV7-9	6	SIDEQF
TRBJ1-2	TRBV7-2	13	ASSLVFGRAYCYT
TRBJ2-3	TRBV7-2	14	ASSRETSGLGDTQY
TRBJ2-3	TRBV7-9	13	ASSLEGASGDTQY
TRBJ1-1	TRBV28	14	ASSFLGQGLNTEAF
TRBJ2-5	TRBV14	12	ASSIAGGAQTQY
TRBJ2-2	TRBV3-1	12	ASTPLPETGELF
TRBJ1-6	TRBV6-5	13	ASIRDREGNSPLH
TRBJ2-7	TRBV7-2	13	ASSGWTSGTYEQY
TRBJ2-1	TRBV28	8	ASTGNEQF
TRBJ2-3	TRBV5-1	14	ASSLAPGPSTDTQY
TRBJ1-1	TRBV6-2/TRBV6-3	15	ASIYSLRQGRTTEAF
TRBJ2-1	TRBV20-1	10	SASGPYNEQF
TRBJ1-1	TRBV9	13	ASSSGGRMNTEAF
TRBJ2-3	TRBV5-1	14	ASSLGNSASTDTQY
TRBJ2-3	TRBV28	14	ASRGARGGRTDTQY
TRBJ2-1	TRBV19	12	ASSFRTRNNEQF
TRBJ2-7	TRBV9	16	ASSVVAGVLAGKDEQY
TRBJ2-2	TRBV6-1	13	ASSPGDGGTGELF
TRBJ2-7	TRBV27	12	ASMGQSLSYEQY
TRBJ1-1	TRBV2	12	ASSENKGDTEAF
TRBJ2-7	TRBV6-2/TRBV6-3	14	AGSFDPGQGGYEQN
TRBJ2-3	TRBV15	14	ATSRDPGLAADTQY
TRBJ2-7	TRBV7-9	10	ASSLSGPEQY
TRBJ2-3	TRBV18	13	ASSPSTASTDTQY
TRBJ2-7	TRBV18	13	ASSPPVKAGREQD
TRBJ2-5	TRBV25-1	13	ASSRPGGGGETQY
TRBJ2-3	TRBV2	16	ASSAPHGLAGLTDTQY
TRBJ2-2	TRBV7-2	13	ASSLMVGEGGELF
TRBJ1-5	TRBV20-1	11	SASAGVDQPQH
TRBJ1-5	TRBV5-6	14	ASSFGGFYINQPQH
TRBJ2-7	TRBV9	14	ASSVEPSGSSYEQY
TRBJ1-1	TRBV3-1	11	ASSQVRYTEAF
TRBJ2-7	TRBV6-1	12	ASSDYADSYEQY
TRBJ2-6	TRBV6-1	13	ASSGTGSWANFLT